This passage covers 27 T cell receptor beta chains from one sample sequenced in a study of T cells in Graves' hyperthyroidism and ophthalmopathy. TCR beta CDR3 regions were amplified from RNA. First-round RT-PCR with HTBI primers amplified the TCR CDR3 region. A single record per CDR3 protein comes from TCRdb applying MiXCR to the multiplex PCR reads. The data show about 840,000 distinct CDR3 sequences, roughly 40% seen once. The sequenced sample was blood. These receptors originate from a young man with Graves' hyperthyroidism.

This clonotype was seen more than once but under ten times. This chain links TRBV27 with TRBJ2-5; 8 positions match TRBD1. This CDR3 region has 15 residues. Germline V gene lookup returns CDR1 MNHEY and CDR2 SMNVEV (reference sequence). Trimming cost V 4 bases and J 5 bases; bases outside gene matches: 9. CDR3 nucleotide sequence: TGTGCCAGCAGTTCGCGACAGGGGAGGCGGGAGACCCAGTACTTC. This sequence encodes CASSSRQGRRETQYF.

This clonotype was detected ten times or more. V and J are TRBV29-1 and TRBJ1-1, with 9 bases identical to TRBD1. CDR1 is SQVTM, CDR2 ANQGSEA, per germline. V lost 4 bases to trimming and J lost 5 bases; unmatched junction nucleotides: 2. The CDR3 covers 12 residues. The CDR3 protein is CSVVQGATEAFF. CDR3 nucleotide sequence: TGCAGCGTTGTACAGGGGGCGACTGAAGCTTTCTTT.

The chain uses TRBV7-9 and TRBJ2-7; the match to TRBD2 covers 12 bases. V was clipped by 5 bases and J by 3 bases; unmatched bases: 5. The length of the CDR3 is 15 residues. Germline CDR1 is SEHNR and CDR2 is FQNEAQ (reference sequence). CDR3 region: CASSPMTSGSYEQYF. The CDR3, as DNA: TGTGCCAGCAGCCCTATGACTAGCGGGAGCTACGAGCAGTACTTC.

The rearrangement joins TRBV7-8 to TRBJ2-2, with 15 bases that match TRBD2. V lost 5 bases, J lost 5 bases, and 3 bases stayed unmatched. CDR1 is SGHVS and CDR2 is FQNEAQ in the germline V gene. The CDR3 contains 16 residues. CDR3 loop: CASSVGLAGGTGELFF. The DNA for the CDR3 is TGTGCCAGCAGCGTGGGACTAGCGGGAGGTACCGGGGAGCTGTTTTTT.

A note on this clonotype: A much larger clone lies one base from this, so it may be a read error. The chain has TRBV7-2 and TRBJ1-4, with a tentative D call TRBD1 (6 bases). V lost 6 bases and J lost 3, with 14 bases in between. Per germline, CDR1 SGHTA and CDR2 FQGNSA. The CDR3 is 15 residues long. The CDR3 DNA sequence: TGTGCCAGCAGACTGACGAGGGGGTCTAATGAAAAACTGTTTTTT. Protein product: CASRLTRGSNEKLFF.

On this clonotype itself: The CDR3 carries no conserved terminal phenylalanine or tryptophan, so it likely arises from a read error. The DNA is left out, because the CDR3 cannot be placed on it with certainty; the CDR3 is given as TCRdb lists it. The V call is TRBV10-3, the J call TRBJ1-4. CDR1 and CDR2 from the germline V gene are ENHRY and SYGVKD. The CDR3 numbers 13 amino acids, ends counted. The CDR3 spells CAITRSGDGKSNY.

J is TRBJ2-7 and V is TRBV7-2; 8 bases are a match to TRBD1. The V and J ends lost 1 base and 0 bases, in that order; junction bases with no gene match: 5. Per the germline V gene, CDR1 is SGHTA and CDR2 is FQGNSA. The CDR3 sequence is 16 residues long. DNA for the CDR3: TGTGCCAGCAGCTTAGGCCGGGACAGGAGCTCCTACGAGCAGTACTTC. It encodes CASSLGRDRSSYEQYF.

With regard to this clonotype: This CDR3 fails to terminate in the conserved phenylalanine or tryptophan, so it likely reflects a read error. V is TRBV6-1 and J is TRBJ1-2, with D tentatively TRBD1 (5 bases). There are 12 residues in the CDR3. Germline-derived CDR1 and CDR2 are MNHNS and SASEGT. Trimming left V 3 bases short and J 8 bases short, with 10 bases between. The CDR3 nucleotides are TGTGCCAGCAGTGACAGGGTGGGAGGCTACACCCTC. This codes for CASSDRVGGYTL.

This sequence joins TRBV18 and TRBJ1-1; no reliable D call. The germline V and J ends were trimmed by 8 bases and 1 base, with 11 bases remaining between them. The germline V gene encodes CDR1 KGHSH and CDR2 LQKENI. This CDR3 region has 13 residues. The CDR3 sequence is CASQSAKNTEAFF. DNA for the CDR3: TGTGCCAGCCAATCAGCGAAGAACACTGAAGCTTTCTTT.

The chain carries TRBV9 and TRBJ2-2; D is perhaps TRBD2 (6 bases). V lost 3 bases and J 6 bases, leaving 9 bases between the germline ends. CDR3 length: 13 residues. The germline CDR1 and CDR2 sequences are SGDLS and YYNGEE. The DNA of the CDR3 is TGTGCCAGCAGCGGACTAGACCCCGGGGAGCTGTTTTTT. Protein product: CASSGLDPGELFF.

This clonotype was seen at least ten times. Written as DNA, the CDR3 is TGCAGCGTTGAAGATTTGGGTGAAAAACTGTTTTTT. This codes for CSVEDLGEKLFF. The rearrangement uses TRBV29-1 and TRBJ1-4; unclear D gene. Germline V lookup: CDR1 SQVTM, CDR2 ANQGSEA. CDR3 length equals 12 residues. The V gene lost 0 bases and the J gene lost 7 bases, with 6 bases spanning the gap.

This clonotype was observed many times. The chain joins TRBV7-2 to TRBJ1-3; D unclear. Germline V gene sequence: CDR1 SGHTA, CDR2 FQGNSA. Trimming removed 1 base from V and 5 bases from J, with 0 bases in between. The CDR3 sequence is 11 residues long. CDR3 loop: CASSLGNTIYF. The CDR3, as DNA: TGTGCCAGCAGCTTAGGAAACACCATATATTTT. The whole variable domain, filled in from reference TRBV7-2 and TRBJ1-3, reads GAGVSQSPSNKVTEKGKDVELRCDPISGHTALYWYRQSLGQGLEFLIYFQGNSAPDKSGLPSDRFSAERTGGSVSTLTIQRTQQEDSAVYLCASSLGNTIYFGEGSWLTVV.

This clonotype showed up many times. V usage is TRBV20-1 and J usage is TRBJ1-2; TRBD1 is a possible D gene (6 bases). This CDR3 has 13 residues. Trimming cost V 5 bases and J 4 bases, with 14 bases left between them. Germline values: CDR1 DFQATT, CDR2 SNEGSKA (reference sequence). This chain's CDR3 is CSAGIGGGYGYTF. CDR3 sequence (DNA): TGCAGTGCTGGTATCGGGGGCGGCTATGGCTACACCTTC.

This clonotype was counted many times. The chain has TRBV7-3 and TRBJ2-7, with D perhaps TRBD1 (7 bases). The V gene lost 4 bases and the J gene lost 3 bases, with 10 bases spanning the gap. The CDR3 loop spans 13 amino acids. Per the germline V gene, CDR1 is SGHTA and CDR2 is FQGTGA. Here the CDR3 reads CASSSGGNYEQYF. The CDR3 region has the DNA TGTGCCAGCAGCTCAGGGGGGAACTACGAGCAGTACTTC.

The V call is TRBV29-1, the J call TRBJ2-7, with 13 bases matching TRBD2. The CDR3 contains 15 residues. J was trimmed by 5 bases and V by 3 bases; bases with no gene match: 7. Germline lookup yields CDR1 SQVTM and CDR2 ANQGSEA. CDR3 in amino acids: CSVESVGTSGDEQYF. The CDR3 DNA reads TGCAGCGTTGAGAGCGTGGGGACTAGCGGGGACGAGCAGTACTTC.

V is TRBV7-9 and J is TRBJ2-2; D perhaps matches TRBD2 (6 bases). The V and J ends lost 5 bases and 10 bases respectively, with 23 bases between them. Germline CDR1 is SEHNR and CDR2 is FQNEAQ (reference sequence). The CDR3 runs to 16 residues. The CDR3 DNA reads as TGTGCCAGCAGCCTAGACGTGGCTAGCGTATCTGAGGAGCTGTTTTTT. Translation gives CASSLDVASVSEELFF.

In the case of this clonotype: A much larger clone is a single base away; this may be a read error. The chain is built from TRBV20-1 and TRBJ1-4; D ambiguous. This CDR3 region has 13 residues. Germline CDR1 reads DFQATT; CDR2 reads SNEGSKA (reference sequence). The ends were cut back, 5 bases at V and 4 bases at J, with 11 bases in the middle. DNA for the CDR3: TGCAGTGCTGGAGCCAGTCGTAATGAAAAACTGTTTTTT. Translated: CSAGASRNEKLFF.

This sequence joins TRBV10-3 and TRBJ2-7, with 7 positions matching TRBD1. This CDR3 is 11 amino acids long. With V trimmed by 11 bases and J by 5 bases, 6 bases remained unmatched. The germline V gene encodes CDR1 ENHRY and CDR2 SYGVKD. This CDR3 reads CASTGTHEQYF. CDR3 sequence (DNA): TGTGCCTCGACAGGGACCCACGAGCAGTACTTC.

This clonotype was counted at least ten times. V usage is TRBV7-9 and J usage is TRBJ1-1, with no clear D. The CDR3 runs to 13 residues. Germline V CDR1 and CDR2: SEHNR, FQNEAQ (reference sequence). V was trimmed by 11 bases and J by 1 base, leaving 14 bases between them. CDR3 in amino acids: CALRASSNTEAFF. The CDR3 DNA sequence: TGTGCCCTCCGGGCGTCATCGAACACTGAAGCTTTCTTT.

This clonotype showed up just once. A read error may be the cause here, since a much bigger clone is one base away. J is TRBJ1-6 and V is TRBV9; the D gene is possibly TRBD1 (5 bases). The V gene's germline CDR1 is SGDLS and CDR2 YYNGEE. Trimming removed 2 bases from V and 7 bases from J, with 13 bases in between. The CDR3 sequence is 15 residues long. CDR3 protein: CASSVGRQLNSPLHF. Here the CDR3 DNA reads TGTGCCAGCAGCGTGGGGAGACAGCTAAATTCACCCCTCCACTTT.

There are a few counts of this clonotype. CDR3 sequence: CASSDPGKNTGELFF. In nucleotides, the CDR3 is TGTGCCAGCAGTGACCCAGGGAAGAACACCGGGGAGCTGTTTTTT. The J gene is TRBJ2-2, the V gene TRBV2; the D gene is possibly TRBD1 (5 bases). This CDR3 is built from 15 residues. Germline V gene sequence: CDR1 SNHLY, CDR2 FYNNEI. The V gene lost 3 bases and the J gene lost 1 base, with 9 bases spanning the gap.

This chain links TRBV11-1 with TRBJ1-5, with 9 bases aligning to TRBD1. J lost 4 bases, V lost 4 bases, and 8 bases had no gene match. This CDR3 is built from 16 residues. Germline V gives CDR1 SGHAT, CDR2 FQDESV (reference sequence). In nucleotides, the CDR3 is TGTGCCAGCAGCTCCGGGACAGGGAGGGCGAATCAGCCCCAGCATTTT. It encodes CASSSGTGRANQPQHF.

This clonotype has only a few counts. J is TRBJ2-6 and V is TRBV11-2, with D tentatively TRBD2 (5 bases). CDR3 length: 14 residues. Per the germline V gene, CDR1 is SGHAT and CDR2 is FQNNGV. V dropped 3 bases and J dropped 12 bases, with 15 bases sitting between them. The CDR3 is CASSLDVREGVLTF. CDR3 nucleotides: TGTGCCAGCAGCTTGGACGTCCGTGAGGGCGTCCTGACTTTC. Full variable domain (rest looked up from reference TRBV11-2 and TRBJ2-6): EAGVAQSPRYKIIEKRQSVAFWCNPISGHATLYWYQQILGQGPKLLIQFQNNGVVDDSQLPKDRFSAERLKGVDSTLKIQPAKLEDSAVYLCASSLDVREGVLTFGAGSRLTVL.

This clonotype was recorded many times. The rearrangement links TRBV19 to TRBJ1-1, with D hard to call. Germline CDR1 is LNHDA and CDR2 is SQIVND (reference sequence). This CDR3 spans 13 amino acids. V was shortened by 3 bases and J by 7 bases, with 12 bases between the two germline ends. In DNA, the CDR3 is TGTGCCAGTAGTATCCGAGGGCCAGGTGAAGCTTTCTTT. Translation: CASSIRGPGEAFF.

This rearrangement joins TRBV6-1 to TRBJ2-7, with 8 bases fitting TRBD2. The CDR3 has 12 residues. V was clipped by 5 bases and J by 13 bases; unmatched bases: 10. The germline V gene has CDR1 MNHNS and CDR2 SASEGT. CDR3 sequence: CASSRIAGPPYF. The DNA of the CDR3 is TGTGCCAGCAGTAGAATAGCGGGGCCACCTTACTTC.

This clonotype was observed at least ten times. The rearrangement joins TRBV25-1 to TRBJ1-1; D gene unclear. The CDR3 extends over 14 amino acids. The germline V gene encodes CDR1 MGHDK and CDR2 SYGVNS. The V gene lost 3 bases and the J gene lost 1 base, with 9 bases spanning the gap. The CDR3 DNA sequence: TGTGCCAGCAGTGAGCTGGATTCGAACACTGAAGCTTTCTTT. Translation gives CASSELDSNTEAFF.

The gene calls are TRBV2 and TRBJ2-7, with TRBD2 matching 13 bases. Germline V gene lookup returns CDR1 SNHLY and CDR2 FYNNEI. The CDR3 has 15 amino acids. Trimming cost V 6 bases and J 3 bases; bases outside gene matches: 5. CDR3 loop: CASSRGLAGSYEQYF. The CDR3 region has the DNA TGTGCCAGCAGCCGGGGACTAGCGGGGAGCTACGAGCAGTACTTC. Variable domain in full (rest from reference TRBV2 and TRBJ2-7): EPEVTQTPSHQVTQMGQEVILRCVPISNHLYFYWYRQILGQKVEFLVSFYNNEISEKSEIFDDQFSVERPDGSNFTLKIRSTKLEDSAMYFCASSRGLAGSYEQYFGPGTRLTVT.